The 3 T cell receptor beta chains below all came from one sample that was sequenced in a study of blood T cell repertoires in COVID-19. The data were produced by immunoSEQ multiplex PCR, yet TCRdb's version contains in-frame clones alone and is incomplete. The repertoire holds about 230,000 clones, with roughly 83% as singletons. The sequenced material came from peripheral blood. The receptor set was obtained from a woman in her 50s with acute or convalescent COVID-19.

The chain carries TRBV5-1 and TRBJ1-2; D is unresolved. Between the trimmed V and J ends, which lost 2 bases and 4 bases, there was a span of 9 bases. Germline CDR1 is SGHRS and CDR2 is YFSETQ. This CDR3 contains 13 residues. This CDR3 reads CASSLETIYGYTF. The CDR3 DNA follows: TGCGCCAGCAGCTTAGAGACAATCTATGGCTACACCTTC.

This chain joins TRBV6-6 and TRBJ1-4, with 7 positions matching TRBD1. CDR1 and CDR2 (germline): MNHNY, SVGAGI (reference sequence). V lost 6 bases to trimming and J lost 0 bases; unmatched junction nucleotides: 4. CDR3 length: 15 amino acids. In DNA form, the CDR3 reads TGTGCCAGCAGCCTTGACAGGGCAACTAATGAAAAACTGTTTTTT. The encoded protein is CASSLDRATNEKLFF.

In DNA form, the CDR3 reads TGTGCTAGTGGTTTGCGTAGCGGACTAGGCGACAATGAGCAGTTCTTC. Amino acids: CASGLRSGLGDNEQFF. This rearrangement joins TRBV12-5 to TRBJ2-1; 7 bases align to TRBD2. With 2 bases clipped from V and 5 bases from J, the junction kept 9 bases outside the gene matches. The CDR3 consists of 16 residues. Germline assignment: CDR1 LGHNT and CDR2 FRNRAP.